This T cell receptor (beta chain) was identified during a study of CD8 T cells in ankylosing spondylitis. The CDR3 covers 14 residues. Germline CDR1 is SGHTA and CDR2 is FQGNSA. V gave up 7 bases and J gave up 5 bases, with 14 bases separating them. This clonotype was found once. A read error may be the cause here, since a much bigger clone is one base away. TCRdb re-called the 5' RACE reads through MiXCR, storing one row per CDR3 protein. The repertoire has 100,000 to 150,000 distinct CDR3 sequences, around 9% of them found once; the top ten carry roughly 3.3%. The source material was blood, either unsorted or a sorted T cell fraction (not recorded which). The TCR sequence derives from a male donor with ankylosing spondylitis or in good health (not recorded which). The chain couples TRBV7-2 to TRBJ2-2; D is uncertain. The CDR3 region has the DNA TGTGCCAGCACCTCTGGCTGGCAAACCGGGGAGCTGTTTTTT. Amino acids: CASTSGWQTGELFF.